Presented here are 30 T cell receptor beta chains from one specimen sequenced in a study of response to subunit inactivated influenza vaccine. Via MiXCR, TCRdb re-called the RT-PCR reads, giving one row per CDR3 protein. This sample has approximately 500,000 distinct CDR3 sequences, with over 10% found just once. The sample consisted of PBMCs from blood, taken about 40 days after vaccination. The receptors stem from a man over 45 who received an inactivated influenza vaccine.

This clonotype was recorded many times. This chain links TRBV28 with TRBJ2-7; no firm D call. Germline V gives CDR1 MDHEN, CDR2 SYDVKM. The V gene lost 1 base and the J gene lost 9 bases, with 19 bases spanning the gap. The CDR3 extends over 15 amino acids. The DNA for the CDR3 is TGTGCCAGCAGTTTATTTTTGGGAAACCATCTACGGCAGTACTTC. The encoded protein is CASSLFLGNHLRQYF. Combining the CDR3 with reference TRBV28 and TRBJ2-7 gives the whole variable domain DVKVTQSSRYLVKRTGEKVFLECVQDMDHENMFWYRQDPGLGLRLIYFSYDVKMKEKGDIPEGYSVSREKKERFSLILESASTNQTSMYLCASSLFLGNHLRQYFGPGTRLTVT.

This clonotype is a singleton in its sample. The rearrangement links TRBV9 to TRBJ2-1; 8 bases match TRBD2. J was trimmed by 5 bases and V by 0 bases; bases with no gene match: 4. The germline V gene encodes CDR1 SGDLS and CDR2 YYNGEE. This CDR3 has 15 residues. CDR3 sequence: CASSVAGGANNEQFF. The CDR3 region has the DNA TGTGCCAGCAGCGTAGCGGGAGGGGCCAACAATGAGCAGTTCTTC.

The rearrangement joins TRBV10-3 to TRBJ2-1; D is possibly TRBD2 (6 bases). CDR3 length: 16 amino acids. Germline V gene lookup returns CDR1 ENHRY and CDR2 SYGVKD. Trimming took off 0 bases at V and 6 bases at J, with 15 bases between the two ends. The CDR3 region is CAISESLAQVLNEQFF. The CDR3 bases are TGTGCCATCAGTGAGTCACTAGCCCAAGTTCTCAATGAGCAGTTCTTC.

This clonotype has only a few counts. The chain joins TRBV10-2 to TRBJ2-7; D might be TRBD1 (5 bases). With 2 bases removed from V and 1 base from J, the gap between germline ends came to 12 bases. Germline V gene data show CDR1 as WSHSY and CDR2 as SAAADI. CDR3 length: 15 residues. The CDR3 here is CASSEAGIGSYEQYF. The CDR3 nucleotides are TGCGCCAGCAGTGAGGCAGGGATTGGGTCCTACGAGCAGTACTTC.

This clonotype was counted only a few times. This rearrangement joins TRBV7-9 to TRBJ1-2; 7 nucleotides line up with TRBD1. Germline-derived CDR1 and CDR2 are SEHNR and FQNEAQ (reference sequence). The V segment lost 4 bases and the J segment 4 bases; nucleotides outside the gene matches: 0. There are 12 residues in the CDR3. This CDR3 is CASSWDSYGYTF. The CDR3 DNA sequence: TGTGCCAGCAGCTGGGACAGCTATGGCTACACCTTC. Full variable domain (remainder filled in from reference TRBV7-9 and TRBJ1-2): DTGVSQNPRHKITKRGQNVTFRCDPISEHNRLYWYRQTLGQGPEFLTYFQNEAQLEKSRLLSDRFSAERPKGSFSTLEIQRTEQGDSAMYLCASSWDSYGYTFGSGTRLTVV.

The rearrangement joins TRBV6-1 to TRBJ2-2; the D gene is possibly TRBD2 (6 bases). This CDR3 comprises 17 residues. Looked up from germline, CDR1 is MNHNS and CDR2 is SASEGT. V was cut by 6 bases and J by 0 bases, with 17 bases left in between. CDR3: CASRPDWGVANTGELFF. The CDR3 DNA is TGTGCCAGCAGACCCGACTGGGGGGTTGCGAACACCGGGGAGCTGTTTTTT.

This clonotype appeared a few times. This chain uses TRBV18 with TRBJ2-7; D remains ambiguous. This CDR3 region has 14 residues. In germline, CDR1 is KGHSH, CDR2 LQKENI. Trimming took 0 bases from V and 5 from J, leaving 11 bases between them. CDR3 sequence (DNA): TGTGCCAGCTCACCACCTTGGACCCCAAACGAGCAGTACTTC. Translated: CASSPPWTPNEQYF.

The J gene is TRBJ2-3, the V gene TRBV4-1, with D unclear. V was clipped by 1 base and J by 2 bases, with 7 bases between them. The CDR3 is 14 amino acids. CDR1 and CDR2 (germline): MGHRA, YSYEKL. In DNA, the CDR3 is TGCGCCAGCAGCCAAGTTAGCTCCACAGATACGCAGTATTTT. The encoded protein is CASSQVSSTDTQYF.

This clonotype was recorded at least ten times. The chain uses TRBV20-1 and TRBJ2-7; TRBD1 matches 9 bases. Germline V CDR1 and CDR2: DFQATT, SNEGSKA (reference sequence). CDR3 length equals 14 residues. V gave up 1 base and J gave up 3 bases; unmatched junction bases: 4. As DNA, the CDR3 is TGCAGTGCTAGAGTCGACAGGGGGTTCTACGAGCAGTACTTC. Translation: CSARVDRGFYEQYF.

This clonotype was picked up a small number of times. The chain employs TRBV12-3 or TRBV12-4 and TRBJ2-1; 12 bases align to TRBD2. Losses at the gene ends were 3 bases for V and 7 bases for J; bases not matched to a gene: 4. The CDR3 is 15 amino acids. In nucleotides, the CDR3 is TGTGCCAGCAGTTTTAGGCTAGCGGGGGGGAATGAGCAGTTCTTC. It yields the protein CASSFRLAGGNEQFF.

This clonotype has a handful of counts. This rearrangement joins TRBV5-4 to TRBJ2-7, with D possibly TRBD2 on 5 matching bases. Germline V gene data show CDR1 as SGHNT and CDR2 as YYREEE (reference sequence). The CDR3 totals 15 residues. V lost 1 base to trimming and J lost 2 bases, with 13 bases between them. CDR3 residues: CASSLHSGVTYEQYF. The CDR3, as DNA: TGTGCCAGCAGCTTGCATTCCGGGGTGACCTACGAGCAGTACTTC.

There are a few counts of this clonotype. V and J are TRBV12-3 or TRBV12-4 and TRBJ1-5, with D maybe TRBD1 (6 bases). This CDR3 spans 15 amino acids. V lost 7 bases to trimming and J lost 6 bases, with 19 bases between them. In DNA, the CDR3 is TGTGCCAGCAACCTGGAGGGGGGAATCGCTCAGCCCCAGCATTTT. This encodes CASNLEGGIAQPQHF.

In its sample, this clonotype was seen a few times. The chain employs TRBV15 and TRBJ1-5; D is undetermined. CDR3 length: 16 residues. The ends were cut back, 4 bases at V and 0 bases at J, with 13 bases in the middle. CDR1 is LNHNV, CDR2 YYDKDF, per germline (reference sequence). The CDR3 coding sequence is TGTGCCACCAGCACTCCTAGAGGATATAGCAATCAGCCCCAGCATTTT. Its protein product is CATSTPRGYSNQPQHF.

In its sample, this clonotype was seen a few times. The chain is built from TRBV11-2 and TRBJ2-3; no firm D call. The CDR3 sequence is 13 residues long. CDR1 SGHAT and CDR2 FQNNGV come from the germline V gene. Trimming took 5 bases from V and 4 from J, leaving 10 bases between them. CDR3 coding DNA: TGTGCCAGCAGCCCAATGAACGCAGATACGCAGTATTTT. Translating gives CASSPMNADTQYF. Based on the CDR3 plus reference TRBV11-2 and TRBJ2-3, the full variable domain is EAGVAQSPRYKIIEKRQSVAFWCNPISGHATLYWYQQILGQGPKLLIQFQNNGVVDDSQLPKDRFSAERLKGVDSTLKIQPAKLEDSAVYLCASSPMNADTQYFGPGTRLTVL.

This clonotype was seen many times. This sequence joins TRBV28 and TRBJ2-4; D is ambiguous. V was shortened by 5 bases and J by 0 bases, with 14 bases between the two germline ends. Germline CDR1 MDHEN, CDR2 SYDVKM. This CDR3 is 16 amino acids long. The CDR3 here is CASSNPLREAKNIQYF. The CDR3 region has the DNA TGTGCCAGCAGTAACCCCCTAAGAGAAGCCAAAAACATTCAGTACTTC.

This clonotype was detected ten times or more. The rearrangement joins TRBV10-3 to TRBJ2-3; 15 bases fit TRBD2. The trim removed 6 bases at V and 2 bases at J, leaving 3 bases unmatched. The CDR3 has 16 residues. Germline values: CDR1 ENHRY, CDR2 SYGVKD. DNA for the CDR3: TGTGCCATCAGCCGGACTAGCGGGGGGGACACAGATACGCAGTATTTT. Amino acid sequence: CAISRTSGGDTDTQYF.

This clonotype has more than one count but fewer than ten. The V gene is TRBV28, the J gene TRBJ2-2; D unclear. Trimming took 6 bases from V and 0 from J, leaving 20 bases between them. CDR1 and CDR2 from the germline V gene are MDHEN and SYDVKM. The CDR3 is 18 residues long. The CDR3 spells CASSSHLKPRANTGELFF. In nucleotides, the CDR3 is TGTGCCAGCAGCTCTCACCTTAAACCCCGCGCGAACACCGGGGAGCTGTTTTTT.

This clonotype came up a few times. The V call is TRBV5-1, the J call TRBJ2-1, with D possibly TRBD2 on 5 matching bases. This CDR3 has 14 amino acids. The V gene lost 0 bases and the J gene lost 12 bases, with 16 bases spanning the gap. The germline CDR1 and CDR2 sequences are SGHRS and YFSETQ. The CDR3 here is CASSLGGDMYVQFF. DNA for the CDR3: TGCGCCAGCAGCTTGGGGGGAGATATGTACGTGCAGTTCTTC.

This chain uses TRBV7-2 with TRBJ2-3, with 12 nucleotides matching TRBD2. The CDR3 totals 15 residues. Trimming took 4 bases from V and 6 from J; bases not matched to a gene: 5. Germline loops: CDR1 SGHTA, CDR2 FQGNSA. CDR3 coding DNA: TGTGCCAGCAGCTCGACTAGCGGGAGTGTGGATACGCAGTATTTT. Translating it yields CASSSTSGSVDTQYF.

The genes are TRBV4-3 and TRBJ2-5; TRBD2 agrees at 7 bases. This CDR3 has 16 amino acids. Germline CDR1 LGHNA, CDR2 YSLEER. V was clipped by 0 bases and J by 4 bases; unmatched bases: 8. CDR3 DNA sequence: TGCGCCAGCAGCCAAGATGGTGGGAGGGGCCTAGAGACCCAGTACTTC. It is translated as CASSQDGGRGLETQYF.

This clonotype has just a few counts. This CDR3 is CSARTADFTDTQYF. The CDR3 DNA reads as TGCAGTGCTCGAACTGCGGACTTCACAGATACGCAGTATTTT. J is TRBJ2-3 and V is TRBV20-1; D perhaps matches TRBD2 (5 bases). CDR3 length equals 14 residues. CDR1 and CDR2 (germline): DFQATT, SNEGSKA (reference sequence). With 5 bases removed from V and 2 bases from J, the gap between germline ends came to 14 bases.

For the CDR3, the DNA is TGTGCCAGCAGCCAAGATGGGGTCTATTCCCCGTGGGGAGTGGGCCAGTACTTC. It specifies CASSQDGVYSPWGVGQYF. V usage is TRBV14 and J usage is TRBJ2-5, with D tentatively TRBD2 (5 bases). CDR1 is SGHDN and CDR2 is FVKESK in the germline V gene. Trimming cost V 0 bases and J 10 bases, with 27 bases left between them. The CDR3 sequence is 18 residues long.

For this clonotype: The junction does not match germline at one end; this may be a read error. This chain connects TRBV7-7 to TRBJ2-1; TRBD2 aligns across 9 bases. Looked up from germline, CDR1 is SSHAT and CDR2 is FNYEAQ (reference sequence). The CDR3 is 15 amino acids. This chain's CDR3 is CASSLDPSGVNEQFF. CDR3 DNA: TGTGCTAGCAGCTTAGATCCTAGCGGGGTCAATGAGCAGTTCTTC.

The table lists this clonotype with a few counts. The chain couples TRBV27 to TRBJ2-1; D tentatively fits TRBD1 or TRBD2 (5 bases each). The CDR3 loop spans 15 amino acids. V lost 2 bases and J 5 bases, leaving 13 bases between the germline ends. Germline CDR1 reads MNHEY; CDR2 reads SMNVEV (reference sequence). The CDR3 spells CASSLLGQGDNEQFF. CDR3 DNA: TGTGCCAGCAGTTTACTGGGCCAGGGAGACAATGAGCAGTTCTTC.

This clonotype was counted between two and nine times. The rearrangement links TRBV4-3 to TRBJ2-7; D remains ambiguous. This CDR3 comprises 15 residues. Germline CDR1 reads LGHNA; CDR2 reads YSLEER. V lost 2 bases and J lost 0, with 11 bases in between. CDR3 sequence (DNA): TGCGCCAGCAGCCAATGGGTGCTGTACTCCTACGAGCAGTACTTC. Its translation is CASSQWVLYSYEQYF.

The table lists this clonotype with many counts. One end of the junction is discordant with germline, which a read error may explain. The chain couples TRBV4-1 to TRBJ2-7; TRBD1 agrees at 9 bases. Germline CDR1 and CDR2: MGHRA and YSYEKL. The CDR3 spans 14 residues. CDR3 in DNA: TGTGCCAGCAGCCAGGACAGGGGAGGCTACGAGCAGTACTTC. Its protein product is CASSQDRGGYEQYF.

This chain joins TRBV28 and TRBJ2-7; possible D gene TRBD1, 6 bases. The length of the CDR3 is 16 residues. The V end lost 4 bases, the J end lost 0 bases, and 16 bases lay between the germline ends. Germline values: CDR1 MDHEN, CDR2 SYDVKM. CDR3 protein: CASSSSDRPHSYEQYF. For the CDR3, the DNA is TGTGCCAGCAGTTCCTCTGACAGGCCTCACTCCTACGAGCAGTACTTC.

In its sample, this clonotype was seen many times. The gene calls are TRBV12-3 or TRBV12-4 and TRBJ1-6, with D uncertain. CDR3 length: 15 amino acids. The ends were cut back, 6 bases at V and 0 bases at J, with 9 bases in the middle. The CDR3: CASSLRSSYNSPLHF. Here the CDR3 DNA reads TGTGCCAGCAGCTTACGGAGCTCCTATAATTCACCCCTCCACTTT.

The chain carries TRBV3-1 and TRBJ2-4; maybe TRBD1 (5 bases). The V and J ends lost 4 bases and 0 bases respectively, with 10 bases between them. The CDR3 covers 15 residues. The germline V gene encodes CDR1 LGHDT and CDR2 YNNKEL (reference sequence). DNA for the CDR3: TGTGCCAGCAGCCGGGGCCTAATAGCCAAAAACATTCAGTACTTC. Its protein product is CASSRGLIAKNIQYF.

The table lists this clonotype with many counts. V gene TRBV5-1 combines with J gene TRBJ2-3; TRBD1 agrees at 8 bases. From germline, CDR1 is SGHRS and CDR2 YFSETQ. Germline trimming cut 0 bases from V and 6 bases from J; bases unmatched to any gene: 15. The CDR3 is 18 residues long. CDR3 in DNA: TGCGCCAGCAGCTTGGTCTCGTCAGGGGGCAAGAGGGGGGATACGCAGTATTTT. It specifies CASSLVSSGGKRGDTQYF.